One and the same sample provided the 19 T cell receptor beta chains below, sequenced in a study of T cells after yellow fever vaccination. TCRdb reprocessed the 5' RACE reads with MiXCR, giving one entry per CDR3 protein. Among some 390,000 distinct CDR3 sequences listed, around 6.4% were seen once. This specimen was PBMCs, taken 5 days after the yellow fever booster vaccination. These receptors originate from a man aged 30-40 years who received the YFV17D yellow fever vaccine.

This clonotype was detected only a few times. The rearrangement joins TRBV5-1 to TRBJ2-6; 8 bases align to TRBD2. V lost 0 bases and J lost 1; bases outside the gene matches: 9. Germline CDR1 and CDR2: SGHRS and YFSETQ. The CDR3 is 19 amino acids. This CDR3 reads CASSLGPVAGGSGANVLTF. CDR3 nucleotide sequence: TGCGCCAGCAGCTTGGGGCCCGTTGCGGGAGGTTCTGGGGCCAACGTCCTGACTTTC.

This clonotype showed up many times. One end of the junction does not line up with germline, which may come from a read error. This CDR3 reads CSVEGRGPDTQYF. The CDR3 nucleotides are TGCAGCGTAGAAGGGCGGGGGCCAGATACGCAGTATTTT. The V and J genes are TRBV29-1 and TRBJ2-3; maybe TRBD2 (7 bases). The V gene's germline CDR1 is SQVTM and CDR2 ANQGSEA. The CDR3 runs 13 residues.

The chain links TRBV25-1 to TRBJ1-1; tentative D call: TRBD1 (6 bases). The V and J ends lost 10 bases and 3 bases respectively, with 18 bases between them. Germline CDR1 and CDR2: MGHDK and SYGVNS. The CDR3 is 14 residues long. CDR3 in DNA: TGTGCCACAAAGCCGGGGGGCGTTTACACTGAAGCTTTCTTT. It yields the protein CATKPGGVYTEAFF.

The chain joins TRBV5-6 to TRBJ2-5, with D maybe TRBD1 (6 bases). Germline CDR1 reads SGHDT; CDR2 reads YYEEEE. V dropped 0 bases and J dropped 1 base, with 10 bases sitting between them. CDR3 length equals 15 residues. The CDR3 spells CASSLAGQTQETQYF. CDR3 in DNA: TGTGCCAGCAGCTTGGCAGGACAGACCCAAGAGACCCAGTACTTC. Variable domain in full (rest from reference TRBV5-6 and TRBJ2-5): DAGVTQSPTHLIKTRGQQVTLRCSPKSGHDTVSWYQQALGQGPQFIFQYYEEEERQRGNFPDRFSGHQFPNYSSELNVNALLLGDSALYLCASSLAGQTQETQYFGPGTRLLVL.

There are many counts of this clonotype. The CDR3 nucleotides are TGCAGTGCAACTCCTTGGAACACTGAAGCTTTCTTT. This translates into CSATPWNTEAFF. The chain carries TRBV20-1 and TRBJ1-1, with D unresolved. V lost 6 bases and J 1 base, leaving 9 bases between the germline ends. This CDR3 is 12 amino acids long. CDR1 DFQATT and CDR2 SNEGSKA come from the germline V gene (reference sequence).

This sequence joins TRBV27 and TRBJ2-3; a possible D gene is TRBD1 (6 bases). The CDR3 length is 15 residues. In germline, CDR1 is MNHEY, CDR2 SMNVEV (reference sequence). V was pared by 7 bases and J by 0 bases, with 14 bases between. In DNA form, the CDR3 reads TGTGCCAGCACCAAACAGGGACCTAGCACAGATACGCAGTATTTT. Translation gives CASTKQGPSTDTQYF.

This clonotype has at least ten counts. The J gene is TRBJ2-3, the V gene TRBV7-9; D is possibly TRBD1 (6 bases). Germline CDR1 SEHNR, CDR2 FQNEAQ (reference sequence). CDR3 length equals 15 residues. Trimming took 4 bases from V and 4 from J, leaving 15 bases between them. DNA of the CDR3: TGTGCCAGCAGCTGGGTCAGGGGAGAAGCAGATACGCAGTATTTT. Protein product: CASSWVRGEADTQYF.

This clonotype was seen many times. V is TRBV10-3 and J is TRBJ2-7; a possible D gene is TRBD1 (6 bases). This CDR3 has 13 amino acids. Germline CDR1 is ENHRY and CDR2 is SYGVKD. The V end lost 8 bases, the J end lost 1 base, and 12 bases lay between the germline ends. The CDR3 spells CAIGLDRSYEQYF. The CDR3 DNA sequence: TGTGCCATCGGCCTGGACAGATCCTACGAGCAGTACTTC.

This clonotype appeared a few times. The chain is built from TRBV12-3 or TRBV12-4 and TRBJ2-7, with TRBD2 identical over 8 bases. Trimming took 7 bases from V and 6 from J; bases not matched to a gene: 17. The CDR3 covers 16 residues. CDR3 region: CASTIISGTASVEQYF. Written as DNA, the CDR3 is TGTGCCAGCACTATTATTAGCGGGACCGCTTCAGTCGAGCAGTACTTC.

The V call is TRBV11-1, the J call TRBJ1-5, with D maybe TRBD1 (6 bases). The CDR3 consists of 19 residues. Trimming pared 1 base from V and 3 bases from J, leaving 22 bases between. Germline lookup yields CDR1 SGHAT and CDR2 FQDESV (reference sequence). The CDR3 loop reads CASSLEGGPLSRPNQPQHF. The CDR3 nucleotides read TGTGCCAGCAGCTTAGAAGGGGGGCCGCTCTCTCGCCCCAATCAGCCCCAGCATTTT. Using reference TRBV11-1 and TRBJ1-5 for the parts outside the CDR3, the full variable domain is EAEVAQSPRYKITEKSQAVAFWCDPISGHATLYWYRQILGQGPELLVQFQDESVVDDSQLPKDRFSAERLKGVDSTLKIQPAELGDSAMYLCASSLEGGPLSRPNQPQHFGDGTRLSIL.

The chain links TRBV29-1 to TRBJ1-1, with D maybe TRBD1 (5 bases). CDR3 length: 13 amino acids. Germline lookup yields CDR1 SQVTM and CDR2 ANQGSEA. V lost 4 bases to trimming and J lost 7 bases, with 16 bases between them. The CDR3 region has the DNA TGCAGCGTTGTTACGGGGGGGGAGGGTGAAGCTTTCTTT. This translates into CSVVTGGEGEAFF.

This clonotype was picked up a small number of times. The chain uses TRBV27 and TRBJ2-7; 9 nucleotides line up with TRBD1. Germline V CDR1 and CDR2: MNHEY, SMNVEV (reference sequence). The trim removed 3 bases at V and 5 bases at J, leaving 11 bases unmatched. CDR3 length equals 16 residues. In DNA form, the CDR3 reads TGTGCCAGCAGTTTGAGATTTTGGGGACAGGGAAACGAGCAGTACTTC. It codes for CASSLRFWGQGNEQYF.

In its sample, this clonotype was seen a few times. V and J are TRBV20-1 and TRBJ2-1; D gene unclear. Trimming took off 1 base at V and 5 bases at J, with 12 bases between the two ends. This CDR3 is built from 14 residues. Per germline, CDR1 DFQATT and CDR2 SNEGSKA (reference sequence). CDR3 bases: TGCAGTGCTAGAGGAATCTCTACTCACAATGAGCAGTTCTTC. Translation: CSARGISTHNEQFF.

This clonotype showed up just a few times. The chain couples TRBV5-1 to TRBJ2-7; 7 nucleotides line up with TRBD1. The CDR3 is 13 residues long. V lost 4 bases, J lost 3 bases, and 4 bases stayed unmatched. Germline lookup yields CDR1 SGHRS and CDR2 YFSETQ. CDR3 protein: CASSGTADYEQYF. The CDR3 DNA reads TGCGCCAGCAGCGGGACAGCCGACTACGAGCAGTACTTC.

This clonotype showed up many times. The V and J genes are TRBV10-2 and TRBJ2-7; no clear D gene. The V end lost 0 bases, the J end lost 0 bases, and 6 bases lay between the germline ends. The CDR3 runs 14 residues. Germline V gene sequence: CDR1 WSHSY, CDR2 SAAADI. The CDR3, as DNA: TGCGCCAGCAGTGAGTCGGGCCACTCCTACGAGCAGTACTTC. This translates into CASSESGHSYEQYF.

The sample holds a few counts of this clonotype. The V call is TRBV5-1, the J call TRBJ2-7, with a weak D call TRBD1 (6 bases). CDR1 is SGHRS and CDR2 is YFSETQ in the germline V gene. The V and J ends lost 6 bases and 3 bases respectively, with 19 bases between them. The CDR3 runs 15 residues. The CDR3 is CASTRGGTEHYEQYF. The CDR3 nucleotides read TGCGCCAGCACCCGAGGGGGTACGGAGCACTACGAGCAGTACTTC. The variable domain in full, with the rest retrieved from reference TRBV5-1 and TRBJ2-7, is KAGVTQTPRYLIKTRGQQVTLSCSPISGHRSVSWYQQTPGQGLQFLFEYFSETQRNKGNFPGRFSGRQFSNSRSEMNVSTLELGDSALYLCASTRGGTEHYEQYFGPGTRLTVT.

This clonotype was counted a few times. The rearrangement joins TRBV29-1 to TRBJ2-4; 11 nucleotides agree with TRBD2. CDR1 SQVTM and CDR2 ANQGSEA come from the germline V gene. V was clipped by 2 bases and J by 7 bases; unmatched bases: 7. CDR3 size: 15 residues. The CDR3 DNA sequence: TGCAGCGTTGAACTTTTAGCGGGAGGGGGTAACATTCAGTACTTC. Residues: CSVELLAGGGNIQYF.

This clonotype was counted many times. The chain has TRBV29-1 and TRBJ2-7, with 8 bases lining up with TRBD2. J gave up 6 bases and V 5 bases, and 6 bases lay outside the gene matches. The germline CDR1 and CDR2 sequences are SQVTM and ANQGSEA. The CDR3 runs 12 residues. The CDR3 DNA sequence: TGCAGCGTTAGCCGTAGCGGGACCGAGCAGTACTTC. Its translation is CSVSRSGTEQYF.

The J gene is TRBJ2-1, the V gene TRBV14, with D maybe TRBD1 (5 bases). The V end was cut by 4 bases, the J end by 7 bases, with 20 bases between. Germline loops: CDR1 SGHDN, CDR2 FVKESK. This CDR3 contains 16 residues. The CDR3 sequence is CASSPIKGQGDNEQFF. DNA for the CDR3: TGTGCCAGCAGCCCGATAAAAGGTCAGGGCGATAATGAGCAGTTCTTC.